Presented here are 27 T cell receptor beta chains from one specimen sequenced in a study of control samples from healthy donors and cancer patients. Repertoires were generated with immunoSEQ multiplex PCR, while TCRdb's copy carries only in-frame clones and drops some. In the table there are about 130,000 clones, roughly 92% of which are singletons. The sample taken for sequencing was blood. These receptors were taken from a man aged 18-30 years in good health.

The V call is TRBV10-3, the J call TRBJ1-2; D remains ambiguous. Germline CDR1 ENHRY, CDR2 SYGVKD. V dropped 6 bases and J dropped 8 bases, with 13 bases sitting between them. This CDR3 has 12 residues. CDR3 in DNA: TGTGCCATCAGCGAGGGATTCAGGGGCTACACCTTC. Protein: CAISEGFRGYTF.

The J gene is TRBJ1-2, the V gene TRBV27; possibly TRBD1 for D (6 bases). Germline CDR1 reads MNHEY; CDR2 reads SMNVEV (reference sequence). The CDR3 is made up of 15 amino acids. V lost 0 bases and J 7 bases, leaving 15 bases between the germline ends. CDR3 region: CASSLSGTRGAGYTF. The CDR3 region has the DNA TGTGCCAGCAGTTTATCCGGGACAAGAGGGGCTGGCTACACCTTC.

V is TRBV9 and J is TRBJ1-1; D call uncertain. In germline, CDR1 is SGDLS, CDR2 YYNGEE. The CDR3 consists of 13 residues. The V and J ends lost 3 bases and 1 base respectively, with 7 bases between them. The CDR3 spells CASSAWKNTEAFF. CDR3 bases: TGTGCCAGCAGCGCCTGGAAGAACACTGAAGCTTTCTTT.

The chain combines TRBV12-3 or TRBV12-4 with TRBJ2-7; D call uncertain. The V end was cut by 5 bases, the J end by 1 base, with 9 bases between. The CDR3 length is 13 residues. CDR3 sequence (DNA): TGTGCCAGCAGTATCACAGTTTCCTACGAGCAGTACTTC. It specifies CASSITVSYEQYF.

The chain recombines TRBV9 with TRBJ2-1; 12 nucleotides match TRBD2. Germline CDR1 and CDR2: SGDLS and YYNGEE. Losses at the gene ends were 4 bases for V and 8 bases for J; bases not matched to a gene: 13. The length of the CDR3 is 17 residues. CDR3 nucleotide sequence: TGTGCCAGCAGCCCGTCGCCCTCTAGCGGGGGGGCAGATGAGCAGTTCTTC. This gives the protein CASSPSPSSGGADEQFF.

The rearrangement joins TRBV28 to TRBJ2-7; 9 bases line up with TRBD1. There are 14 residues in the CDR3. Germline loops: CDR1 MDHEN, CDR2 SYDVKM. Trimming at V came to 6 bases and at J to 4 bases, leaving 7 bases not matched to a gene. CDR3 coding DNA: TGTGCCAGCAGCCTGGACAGGGGTTTTTACGAGCAGTACTTC. Translated: CASSLDRGFYEQYF.

This clone was picked up one time. This chain's CDR3 is CASSRRIDSGNTIYF. The CDR3 coding sequence is TGTGCCAGTAGTAGACGGATAGACTCTGGAAACACCATATATTTT. This chain connects TRBV19 to TRBJ1-3; D is undetermined. V gave up 4 bases and J gave up 0 bases, with 10 bases separating them. The CDR3 runs to 15 residues. Germline lookup yields CDR1 LNHDA and CDR2 SQIVND (reference sequence).

Details on this clone: Other DNA sequences in this specimen translate into the identical CDR3. The chain has TRBV2 and TRBJ2-7; perhaps TRBD2 as D (6 bases). Trimming took off 4 bases at V and 0 bases at J, with 7 bases between the two ends. Per germline, CDR1 SNHLY and CDR2 FYNNEI. This CDR3 spans 13 amino acids. CDR3 amino acids: CASSGGASYEQYF. CDR3 coding DNA: TGTGCCAGCAGTGGCGGGGCCTCCTACGAGCAGTACTTC.

This clone came up once. The chain links TRBV11-1 to TRBJ2-7; D is possibly TRBD2 (5 bases). Germline V lookup: CDR1 SGHAT, CDR2 FQDESV (reference sequence). V was cut by 1 base and J by 0 bases, with 13 bases left in between. The CDR3 has 16 residues. CDR3: CASSLGGWWSSYEQYF. For the CDR3, the DNA is TGTGCCAGCAGCTTAGGAGGGTGGTGGAGCTCCTACGAGCAGTACTTC.

V and J are TRBV11-2 and TRBJ1-4; D is undetermined. Between the trimmed V and J ends, which lost 1 base and 4 bases, there was a span of 10 bases. CDR1 is SGHAT, CDR2 FQNNGV, per germline. The CDR3 totals 15 residues. The CDR3 DNA sequence: TGTGCCAGCAGCTTAGGGATCGGTCATAATGAAAAACTGTTTTTT. Its translation: CASSLGIGHNEKLFF.

The chain links TRBV6-2 or TRBV6-3 to TRBJ2-3; the D gene is possibly TRBD2 (5 bases). Trimming cost V 5 bases and J 1 base, with 25 bases left between them. The CDR3 sequence is 19 residues long. Germline V lookup: CDR1 MNHEY, CDR2 SVGEGT. CDR3 in amino acids: CASSLPSWTYGNGTDTQYF. The DNA of the CDR3 is TGTGCCAGCAGTCTCCCCTCGTGGACTTACGGAAACGGCACAGATACGCAGTATTTT.

The chain recombines TRBV18 with TRBJ2-7, with a possible D match to TRBD1 (5 bases). The ends were cut back, 5 bases at V and 0 bases at J, with 11 bases in the middle. The CDR3 contains 14 residues. Germline-derived CDR1 and CDR2 are KGHSH and LQKENI. The CDR3 coding sequence is TGTGCCAGCTCATACAGGCTTTCCTCCTACGAGCAGTACTTC. This encodes CASSYRLSSYEQYF.

The gene calls are TRBV12-3 or TRBV12-4 and TRBJ2-7; a weak D match, TRBD1 (5 bases). There are 13 residues in the CDR3. V lost 3 bases, J lost 5 bases, and 11 bases lay in between. CDR3 nucleotide sequence: TGTGCCAGCAGTTTTAGGGGCTGGGACGAGCAGTACTTC. It specifies CASSFRGWDEQYF.

This chain uses TRBV6-4 with TRBJ2-3; weak D call: TRBD2 (5 bases). Looked up from germline, CDR1 is MRHNA and CDR2 is SNTAGT. Trimming pared 4 bases from V and 4 bases from J, leaving 9 bases between. The CDR3 has 13 residues. CDR3 nucleotides: TGTGCCAGCAGTGCGACGAGGGCAGATACGCAGTATTTT. It encodes CASSATRADTQYF.

The chain couples TRBV9 to TRBJ2-2; 12 bases align to TRBD2. The CDR3 covers 18 residues. V shed 2 bases and J 4 bases; nucleotides not matched to a gene: 9. Per the germline V gene, CDR1 is SGDLS and CDR2 is YYNGEE. The CDR3 DNA follows: TGTGCCAGCAGCGTCCTACGACTAGCGGGGGCCATCACCGGGGAGCTGTTTTTT. It encodes CASSVLRLAGAITGELFF. Based on the CDR3 plus reference TRBV9 and TRBJ2-2, the full variable domain is DSGVTQTPKHLITATGQRVTLRCSPRSGDLSVYWYQQSLDQGLQFLIQYYNGEERAKGNILERFSAQQFPDLHSELNLSSLELGDSALYFCASSVLRLAGAITGELFFGEGSRLTVL.

V is TRBV18 and J is TRBJ2-7, with D possibly being TRBD1 (6 bases). Germline lookup yields CDR1 KGHSH and CDR2 LQKENI. There are 12 residues in the CDR3. Trimming pared 2 bases from V and 7 bases from J, leaving 9 bases between. The CDR3 sequence: CASSPVRGEQYF. Here the CDR3 DNA reads TGTGCCAGCTCACCAGTCAGGGGAGAGCAGTACTTC.

The rearrangement links TRBV10-3 to TRBJ1-1; possibly TRBD1 for D (5 bases). Germline CDR1 and CDR2: ENHRY and SYGVKD. V was pared by 6 bases and J by 5 bases, with 10 bases between. This CDR3 spans 12 amino acids. CDR3 nucleotides: TGTGCCATCAGGGGGGAAGGGACTGAAGCTTTCTTT. It specifies CAIRGEGTEAFF.

The gene calls are TRBV11-2 and TRBJ2-1; 12 bases match TRBD2. Germline V gives CDR1 SGHAT, CDR2 FQNNGV. The CDR3 length is 15 residues. V shed 5 bases and J 5 bases; nucleotides not matched to a gene: 4. The CDR3 DNA is TGTGCCAGCAGCACCGGACTAGCGGGGCACAATGAGCAGTTCTTC. Encoded protein: CASSTGLAGHNEQFF.

The V gene is TRBV5-4, the J gene TRBJ2-5; 7 positions agree with TRBD2. Looked up from germline, CDR1 is SGHNT and CDR2 is YYREEE (reference sequence). Trimming removed 0 bases from V and 1 base from J; junction bases left unmatched: 6. The CDR3 is 16 residues long. CDR3: CASSLDGTTLQETQYF. In DNA form, the CDR3 reads TGTGCCAGCAGCTTGGATGGGACTACCCTCCAAGAGACCCAGTACTTC.

A single count supports this clone. V gene TRBV5-4 combines with J gene TRBJ2-7; 9 bases are shared with TRBD2. The germline gives CDR1 SGHNT, CDR2 YYREEE (reference sequence). The ends lost 2 bases at V and 1 base at J; junction bases unmatched: 4. The CDR3 runs 15 residues. CDR3 bases: TGTGCCAGCAGCTTAGGCCTAGCGGGGTCCTACGAGCAGTACTTC. Amino acids: CASSLGLAGSYEQYF.

The chain is built from TRBV10-1 and TRBJ2-1; D possibly corresponds to TRBD1 (6 bases). The germline V gene has CDR1 WNHNN and CDR2 SYGVQD (reference sequence). CDR3 length: 14 amino acids. V was trimmed by 0 bases and J by 7 bases, leaving 10 bases between them. Here the CDR3 DNA reads TGCGCCAGCAGTGAGTCCACAGGGCTGAATGAGCAGTTCTTC. Amino acids: CASSESTGLNEQFF.

This chain links TRBV27 with TRBJ2-4; maybe TRBD2 (6 bases). Trimming cost V 3 bases and J 3 bases, with 12 bases left between them. Per germline, CDR1 MNHEY and CDR2 SMNVEV (reference sequence). This CDR3 comprises 15 residues. CDR3: CASSFRRGLKNIQYF. DNA for the CDR3: TGTGCCAGCAGTTTCAGGAGGGGACTCAAAAACATTCAGTACTTC.

This chain links TRBV15 with TRBJ1-2; D gene uncertain. The CDR3 loop spans 16 amino acids. Trimming left V 1 base short and J 4 bases short, with 16 bases between. Germline V gives CDR1 LNHNV, CDR2 YYDKDF (reference sequence). The CDR3 region is CATSRVGVEISYGYTF. The DNA for the CDR3 is TGTGCCACCAGCAGAGTTGGGGTAGAAATCTCCTATGGCTACACCTTC.

The chain couples TRBV24-1 to TRBJ2-5; tentative D call: TRBD2 (5 bases). V gave up 0 bases and J gave up 3 bases, with 31 bases separating them. The CDR3 contains 22 residues. Germline assignment: CDR1 KGHDR and CDR2 SFDVKD. The CDR3 protein is CATSDLQRGNHKEAMGKETQYF. As DNA, the CDR3 is TGTGCCACCAGTGATTTGCAAAGAGGGAACCACAAAGAGGCCATGGGCAAAGAGACCCAGTACTTC.

CDR3 bases: TGTGCCAGCAGGTTAGCGGGGGGGGACGAGCAGTACTTC. Translating it yields CASRLAGGDEQYF. The chain employs TRBV27 and TRBJ2-7, with 11 bases matching TRBD2. Trimming took 6 bases from V and 5 from J; bases not matched to a gene: 3. The CDR3 extends over 13 amino acids. Per germline, CDR1 MNHEY and CDR2 SMNVEV (reference sequence).

The V gene is TRBV6-2 or TRBV6-3, the J gene TRBJ1-6, with TRBD1 as a possible D gene (6 bases). V shed 6 bases and J shed 9 bases, with 21 bases lying between them. Germline V lookup: CDR1 MNHEY, CDR2 SVGEGT. The CDR3 is made up of 16 amino acids. CDR3 DNA sequence: TGTGCCAGCAGCCGACAGCGCCCGGAGGGGGGTTCACCCCTCCACTTT. Protein sequence: CASSRQRPEGGSPLHF.

The chain employs TRBV11-2 and TRBJ1-4, with TRBD1 matching 10 bases. This CDR3 spans 18 amino acids. Losses at the gene ends were 5 bases for V and 3 bases for J; bases not matched to a gene: 12. Germline assignment: CDR1 SGHAT and CDR2 FQNNGV. For the CDR3, the DNA is TGTGCCAGCAGCGAGATTCCGGGACAGGGGTTGGCTAATGAAAAACTGTTTTTT. Translating gives CASSEIPGQGLANEKLFF.